This TCR beta chain was found in a study of shared clonotypes between healthy human individuals. Looking at the study overall: The cohort comprised a couple of women and a few men. Their ages spanned 18 to 49 years.

The ends were cut back, 0 bases at V and 2 bases at J, with 11 bases in the middle. Germline values: CDR1 SGHNT, CDR2 YYREEE (reference sequence). CDR3 length: 15 residues. Using immunoSEQ multiplex PCR, the repertoire was profiled, and TCRdb retains in-frame clones only, with some absent. Of some 450,000 clones listed, 70% to 80% were seen once; the top ten hold more than 10%. This clone showed up just once. Sequenced sample: PBMCs. The TCR originated in a woman between 40 and 55 years old in good health. Some clones in this sample may be carry-over from other donors' samples. J is TRBJ2-5 and V is TRBV5-4; D ambiguous. The CDR3 DNA follows: TGTGCCAGCAGCTTGGCCCCTGCCAGACAAGAGACCCAGTACTTC. The encoded protein is CASSLAPARQETQYF.